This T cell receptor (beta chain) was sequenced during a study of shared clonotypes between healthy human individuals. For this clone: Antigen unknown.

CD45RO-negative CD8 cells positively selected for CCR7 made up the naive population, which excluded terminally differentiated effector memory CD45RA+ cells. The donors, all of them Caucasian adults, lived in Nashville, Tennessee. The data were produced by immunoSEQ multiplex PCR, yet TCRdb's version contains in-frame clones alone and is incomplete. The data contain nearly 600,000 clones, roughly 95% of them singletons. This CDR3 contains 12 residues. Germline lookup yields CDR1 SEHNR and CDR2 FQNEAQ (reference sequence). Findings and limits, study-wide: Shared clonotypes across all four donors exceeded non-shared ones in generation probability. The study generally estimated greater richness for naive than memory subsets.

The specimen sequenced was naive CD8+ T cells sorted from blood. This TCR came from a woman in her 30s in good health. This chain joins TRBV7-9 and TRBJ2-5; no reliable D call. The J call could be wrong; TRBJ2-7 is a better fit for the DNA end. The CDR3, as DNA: TGTGCCAGCAGCGCGCCGTCTTACGAGCAGTACTTC. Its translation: CASSAPSYEQYF.